The 2 T cell receptor beta chains presented below share a single source sample, sequenced in a study of Graves' ophthalmopathy and Graves' hyperthyroidism. Researchers took RNA transcripts and amplified TCR beta CDR3 regions from them. HTBI-primed first-round RT-PCR preceded second-round multiplex PCR. TCRdb re-called the multiplex PCR reads with MiXCR, one entry per CDR3 protein. This table has roughly 300,000 distinct CDR3 sequences, 15% to 20% appearing once. The sample was peripheral blood. The receptor set was obtained from an adult man with Graves' ophthalmopathy.

This clonotype came up many times. The chain employs TRBV6-5 and TRBJ1-3; D remains ambiguous. The CDR3 length is 17 residues. Germline CDR1 MNHEY, CDR2 SVGAGI. Between the trimmed V and J ends, which lost 0 bases and 0 bases, there was a span of 12 bases. CDR3 amino acids: CASSYSPPTGSGNTIYF. CDR3 DNA sequence: TGTGCCAGCAGTTACTCCCCTCCCACGGGCTCTGGAAACACCATATATTTT.

This clonotype has ten or more counts. The rearrangement links TRBV4-3 to TRBJ1-2; D not certain. With 2 bases removed from V and 4 bases from J, the gap between germline ends came to 11 bases. Per the germline V gene, CDR1 is LGHNA and CDR2 is YSLEER. This CDR3 region has 14 residues. CDR3 sequence (DNA): TGCGCCAGCAGCCAAAGTCCCGCCGGCTATGGCTACACCTTC. This sequence encodes CASSQSPAGYGYTF.